This T cell receptor beta chain was documented in a study of sequential checkpoint blockade in melanoma. Treatment here: randomized to nivolumab then ipilimumab (arm A) or the reverse (arm B). Assay used: immunoSEQ multiplex PCR; TCRdb lists only in-frame clones, some missing. Among about 15,000 clones listed, around 70% were seen once. The length of the CDR3 is 15 residues. Trimming took off 1 base at V and 3 bases at J, with 13 bases between the two ends. CDR1 is MGHRA and CDR2 is YSYEKL in the germline V gene. This clonotype originated in a human donor with melanoma. The sequenced sample was CD8+ T cells sorted from blood (inferred from file names), obtained from a patient given nivolumab and ipilimumab in sequence. The rearrangement uses TRBV4-1 and TRBJ2-7, with D possibly TRBD1 on 6 matching bases. The DNA for the CDR3 is TGCGCCAGCAGCCAAGTAGACCAGGGGCTCTACGAGCAGTACTTC. Protein: CASSQVDQGLYEQYF.